This TCR beta chain was identified during a study of vaccination and CD4 T cells after COVID-19. As for treatment: approximately 9-day PBMC culture with coronavirus spike peptide pools or control peptides (ViraFEST assay). An Oncomine TCR Beta short-read assay was used to sequence the DNA from cultured CD4+ T cells. In TCRdb, the PCR reads were re-called with MiXCR into one record per CDR3 protein. The repertoire holds 13,000 to 15,000 distinct CDR3 sequences, with under 60% as singletons. V lost 7 bases, J lost 2 bases, and 4 bases stayed unmatched. Per the germline V gene, CDR1 is SNHLY and CDR2 is FYNNEI. The length of the CDR3 is 13 residues. Points on this clonotype: The antigen remains undetermined.

The V call is TRBV2, the J call TRBJ2-5, with 7 nucleotides matching TRBD1. The TCR sequence derives from a human donor who had recovered from COVID-19. Sequenced sample: CD4+ T cells from blood, cultured in vitro. For the CDR3, the DNA is TGTGCCAGCAATCAGGACAGGCAAGAGACCCAGTACTTC. Amino acids: CASNQDRQETQYF.